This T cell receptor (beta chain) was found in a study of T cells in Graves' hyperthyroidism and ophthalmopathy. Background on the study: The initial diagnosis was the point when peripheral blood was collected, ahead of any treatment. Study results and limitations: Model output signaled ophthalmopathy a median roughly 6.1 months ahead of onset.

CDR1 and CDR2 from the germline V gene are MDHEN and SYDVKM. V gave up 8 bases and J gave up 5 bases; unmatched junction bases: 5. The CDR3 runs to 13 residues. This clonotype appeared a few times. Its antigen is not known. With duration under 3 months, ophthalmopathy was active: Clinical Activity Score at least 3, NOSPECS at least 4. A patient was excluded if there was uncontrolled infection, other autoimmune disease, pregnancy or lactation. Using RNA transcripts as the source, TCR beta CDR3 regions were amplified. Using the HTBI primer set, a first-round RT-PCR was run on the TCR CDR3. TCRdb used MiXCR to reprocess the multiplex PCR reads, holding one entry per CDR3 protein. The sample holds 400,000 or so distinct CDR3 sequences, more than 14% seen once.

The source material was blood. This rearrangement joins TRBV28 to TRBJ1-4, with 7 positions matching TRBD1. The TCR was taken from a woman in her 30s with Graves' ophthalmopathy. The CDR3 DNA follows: TGTGCCAGCCGGGACAGACGAAATGAAAAACTGTTTTTT. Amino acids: CASRDRRNEKLFF.